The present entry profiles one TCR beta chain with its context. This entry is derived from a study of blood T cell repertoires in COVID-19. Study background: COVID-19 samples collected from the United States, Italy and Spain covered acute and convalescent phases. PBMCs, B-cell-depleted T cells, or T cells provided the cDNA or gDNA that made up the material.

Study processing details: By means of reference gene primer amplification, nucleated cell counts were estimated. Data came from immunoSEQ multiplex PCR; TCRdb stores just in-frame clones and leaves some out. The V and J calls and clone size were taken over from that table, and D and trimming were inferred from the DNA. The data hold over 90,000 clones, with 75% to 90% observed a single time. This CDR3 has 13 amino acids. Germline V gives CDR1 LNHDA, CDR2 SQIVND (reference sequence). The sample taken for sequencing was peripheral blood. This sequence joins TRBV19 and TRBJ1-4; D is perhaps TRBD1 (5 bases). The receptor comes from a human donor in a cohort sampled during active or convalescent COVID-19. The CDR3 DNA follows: TGTGCTACCAAATCGGGCAGGGATGAAAAACTGTTTTTT. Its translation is CATKSGRDEKLFF.